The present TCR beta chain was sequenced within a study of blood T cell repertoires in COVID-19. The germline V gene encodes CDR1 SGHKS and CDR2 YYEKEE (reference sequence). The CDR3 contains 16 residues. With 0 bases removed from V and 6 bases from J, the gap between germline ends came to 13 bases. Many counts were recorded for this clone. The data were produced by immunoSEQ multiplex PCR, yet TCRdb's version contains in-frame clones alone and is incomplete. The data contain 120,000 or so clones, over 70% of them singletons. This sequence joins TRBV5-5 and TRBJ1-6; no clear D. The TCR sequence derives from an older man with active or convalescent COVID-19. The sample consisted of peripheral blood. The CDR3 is CASSLGLSQSNSPLHF. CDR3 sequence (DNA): TGTGCCAGCAGCTTGGGGCTTTCACAGTCTAATTCACCCCTCCACTTT.